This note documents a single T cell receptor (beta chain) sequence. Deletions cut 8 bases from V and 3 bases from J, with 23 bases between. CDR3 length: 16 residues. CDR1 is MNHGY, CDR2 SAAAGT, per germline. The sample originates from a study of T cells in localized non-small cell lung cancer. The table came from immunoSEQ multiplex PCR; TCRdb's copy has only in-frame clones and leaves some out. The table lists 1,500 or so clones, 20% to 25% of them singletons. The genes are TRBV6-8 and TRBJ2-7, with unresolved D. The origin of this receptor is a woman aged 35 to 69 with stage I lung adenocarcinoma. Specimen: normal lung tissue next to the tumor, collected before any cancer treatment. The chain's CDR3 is CASSFSPLRNYYEQYF. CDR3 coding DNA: TGTGCCAGCTCCTTTAGCCCCTTGCGGAATTACTACGAGCAGTACTTC.